This T cell receptor beta chain comes out of a study of blood T cell repertoires in COVID-19 (dated by TCRdb to 2018 to 2021). Broadly, across the study: The collaborator samples originated in the United States, Italy and Spain and spanned the acute and convalescent phases of COVID-19. A de-identified subject ID, COVID-19 status, age in years and sex were almost always included in the sample metadata. Samples were obtained from the ongoing ImmuneRACE study (first 160 participants) and from approximately 1,200 subjects provided by 6 global collaborators. The prospective study material was composed of cDNA or gDNA derived from T cells, B-cell-depleted T cells, or PBMCs. Where available, HLA class I and class II types were taken from metadata supplied by the sample provider and were not determined by assay-based typing. Subjects who had been exposed to COVID-19, were actively infected with it, or had recovered from it provided the deeply sampled blood TCRbeta repertoires that made up the dataset. The repertoires were made available in a free public database intended to serve as a resource for research on the immune response to SARS-CoV-2.

The CDR3 holds 13 amino acids from the cysteine to the phenylalanine. Left in the record is the CDR3 DNA by itself, 39 bases read in frame from the first base. CDR1 MNHEY and CDR2 SVGAGI were looked up in the germline V gene. V ends up 7 bases short and J 6 bases short, with an unmatched junction base count of 6. Each collaborating institution followed its own protocols to collect whole blood in K2EDTA tubes. For TCRbeta analysis, collaborators shipped samples as frozen whole blood, isolated PBMCs, or DNA extracted from either of those sample types. Results the study describes overall, beyond this receptor: The amount of clinical and demographic metadata varied by source and participant and was provided uncurated.

The immunoSEQ Assay, a bias-controlled multiplex PCR, was used to amplify TCRbeta CDR3 regions from genomic DNA. The authors processed their data as follows. Within the assay, amplification of reference gene primers was used to estimate how many nucleated cells each sample contained. To quantify the absolute abundance of each unique TCRbeta CDR3 rearrangement, sequence reads were collapsed and filtered. For each sample, productive Simpson clonality was calculated by taking the square root of Simpson's diversity index across productive rearrangements. In its TCRdb copy, this immuneACCESS table keeps in-frame sequences only and misses some clones. Where compared with another copy, unresolved V genes explain less than half of these, and the others have no known cause. The V and J calls and clone size come from that table; D and trimming were worked out from the DNA. Here the sample has some 99,000 clones; roughly nine tenths occur a single time. The ten biggest clones cover 3.5% to 5.5% of the sample.

On this clone: What this receptor recognizes is not known. There are no base qualities to consult, and no much larger clone falls within one base.

The source of this sequence is a man between 65 and 79 years old with acute or convalescent COVID-19. In this chain, TRBV6-5 is recombined with TRBJ1-1, and TRBD1 aligns with 9 junction nucleotides. The sequenced sample consisted of peripheral blood. The bases are TGTGCCAGCACCGGGACAGGGACCCCTGAAGCTTTCTTT. This encodes CASTGTGTPEAFF.